The rows below give T cell receptor beta chains drawn from one sample of a study of T-cell memory formation after mild COVID-19. A single record per CDR3 protein comes from TCRdb applying MiXCR to the 5' RACE reads. Of tens of thousands of distinct CDR3 sequences listed, roughly 21% were seen once; the top ten hold approximately 1.5%. Sample: PBMCs or a T cell subset sorted from them (not recorded which). The origin of the receptors is an adult who had mild COVID-19 (a few samples of this study predate the infection). Cell type and time point are not known. Both conserved end residues are part of each CDR3. D genes are given only for firm matches. Clone size is stated in some rows and not others, as once, few, many or a class when expanded.

cdr3_length | j_call | clone_size | v_call | d_call | cdr3_aa | cdr3_nt
13 | TRBJ1-1 | NA | TRBV29-1 | NA | CSVEDPGATEAFF | TGCAGCGTTGAAGATCCGGGGGCAACTGAAGCTTTCTTT
13 | TRBJ1-4 | NA | TRBV20-1 | TRBD1 | CSAQIGTGEKLFF | TGCAGTGCTCAGATTGGGACAGGCGAAAAACTGTTTTTT
16 | TRBJ2-4 | many | TRBV12-3/TRBV12-4 | NA | CASSFGGHLAKNIQYF | TGTGCCAGCAGTTTTGGGGGACATCTAGCCAAAAACATTCAGTACTTC
12 | TRBJ2-7 | many | TRBV27 | NA | CASGVLAVEQYF | TGTGCCAGCGGCGTCTTAGCTGTAGAGCAGTACTTC
13 | TRBJ2-5 | few | TRBV5-4 | NA | CASSTVGEETQYF | TGTGCCAGCAGTACCGTTGGGGAGGAGACCCAGTACTTC
16 | TRBJ1-2 | many | TRBV12-3/TRBV12-4 | TRBD1 | CASSEGQSRGNYGYTF | TGTGCCAGCAGTGAGGGACAGAGCAGGGGGAACTATGGCTACACCTTC
16 | TRBJ2-5 | many | TRBV7-2 | TRBD2 | CASSFSGGRVKETQYF | TGTGCCAGCAGCTTCTCGGGCGGGAGGGTAAAAGAGACCCAGTACTTC
13 | TRBJ1-1 | NA | TRBV20-1 | NA | CSARSPLVPEAFF | TGCAGTGCTAGATCCCCCCTCGTCCCTGAAGCTTTCTTT
15 | TRBJ2-1 | many | TRBV5-6 | TRBD1 | CASSPGGSSYNEQFF | TGTGCCAGCAGCCCAGGGGGAAGCTCCTACAATGAGCAGTTCTTC
14 | TRBJ1-2 | once | TRBV27 | TRBD1 | CASSVADRDYGYTF | TGTGCCAGCAGTGTGGCGGACAGGGACTATGGCTACACCTTC
14 | TRBJ2-4 | NA | TRBV19 | TRBD2 | CASSRGTSADIQYF | TGTGCCAGTAGTAGAGGGACTAGCGCTGACATTCAGTACTTC
13 | TRBJ1-1 | many | TRBV29-1 | TRBD1 | CSAWTGTMAEAFF | TGCAGCGCTTGGACAGGGACTATGGCTGAAGCTTTCTTT